The text below deals with one T cell receptor beta chain. Its antigen is unknown. The CDR3 has 18 residues. The trim removed 0 bases at V and 0 bases at J, leaving 8 bases unmatched. Germline CDR1 reads SGDLS; CDR2 reads YYNGEE. These data originate in a study of T cell responses to AZD1222 COVID-19 vaccine. Study information: Timing groups of about 4 and about 12 weeks for second doses were pooled.

The table came from immunoSEQ multiplex PCR; TCRdb's copy has only in-frame clones and leaves some out. The data hold 140,000 to 150,000 clones, with approximately 89% observed a single time. Study-level points and caveats: Reportedly, nearly half of unique spike TCRs recognized epitopes outside B.1.351/B.1.1.7 mutations. The sample set comprised mostly white British donors with more females, and clonal diversity was possibly underestimated.

The chain combines TRBV9 with TRBJ2-5, with 10 positions matching TRBD2. Sequenced here: peripheral blood, sampled on day 0 of AZD1222 vaccination. The TCR sequence derives from an adult in good health. The CDR3 DNA reads as TGTGCCAGCAGCGTAGGATCTCTAGCGGGGGAGTACCAAGAGACCCAGTACTTC. Protein: CASSVGSLAGEYQETQYF. Looking up the rest from reference TRBV9 and TRBJ2-5 gives the full variable domain: DSGVTQTPKHLITATGQRVTLRCSPRSGDLSVYWYQQSLDQGLQFLIQYYNGEERAKGNILERFSAQQFPDLHSELNLSSLELGDSALYFCASSVGSLAGEYQETQYFGPGTRLLVL.